This T cell receptor (beta chain) was profiled in a study of shared T cell receptors in the human thymus. Sequencing used immunoSEQ multiplex PCR; TCRdb keeps in-frame clones, though not all of them. Seen here are just under 550,000 clones, about 80% observed once, and the top ten hold approximately 0.013%. CDR3 size: 17 residues. Per the germline V gene, CDR1 is SGHTA and CDR2 is FQGNSA. Trimming removed 2 bases from V and 3 bases from J, with 18 bases in between. This same sample was also part of a study on human thymus T cells. This second report adds: Among thymic and blood repertoires, usage of V and J genes appeared biased.

The receptor's source is a boy in the first two years of life with a congenital heart defect. This chain uses TRBV7-2 with TRBJ2-3, with D possibly being TRBD2 (7 bases). Sequencing input: thymocytes. CDR3 coding DNA: TGTGCCAGCAGCTTAAGAGGGGGGGCTAGCGGAACAGATACGCAGTATTTT. This codes for CASSLRGGASGTDTQYF.